Given below is one T cell receptor (beta chain) in context. Its antigen is undetermined. Method: immunoSEQ multiplex PCR; TCRdb's copy keeps in-frame clones and lacks some. The data show 300,000 to 400,000 clones, approximately 93% seen once. This sample is part of a study of brain T cells in children with intractable seizures. Study-level points and caveats: HCMV serostatus was not known, and viral specificity came from CDR3 similarity only. Clones missing pre-surgery may reflect undersampling of that blood sample.

V lost 4 bases and J 1 base, leaving 11 bases between the germline ends. This CDR3 is built from 13 residues. Per the germline V gene, CDR1 is GTSNPN and CDR2 is SVGIG (reference sequence). The time point: blood from clinic visit 5 months post-surgery; TSC patient then seizure free. Only cases whose brain tissue showed the highest T cell transcript signatures were sequenced. At least one anti-epileptic drug was given before surgery. The source material was peripheral blood, sampled 4 to 6 months after surgery. This sequence joins TRBV30 and TRBJ2-7; D is unresolved. The receptor was isolated from a boy under three years old with tuberous sclerosis and intractable seizures. CDR3 protein: CAWNPDGSYEQYF. As DNA, the CDR3 is TGTGCCTGGAACCCGGACGGATCCTACGAGCAGTACTTC.